This passage covers 32 T cell receptor beta chains from one sample sequenced in a study of blood T cells in healthy people across ages. Sample-barcoded 5' priming and a J-beta primer mix drove a second PCR of roughly 6 to 12 cycles. TCRdb fed the 5' RACE reads into MiXCR, producing one record per CDR3 protein. The sample records 1.5 million to 1.8 million distinct CDR3 sequences, 35% to 45% being singletons. The sequenced material came from blood. The receptor source for this set is a woman younger than 35 in good health.

The V gene is TRBV27, the J gene TRBJ1-2; D not resolved. The ends were cut back, 4 bases at V and 4 bases at J, with 16 bases in the middle. Germline V lookup: CDR1 MNHEY, CDR2 SMNVEV (reference sequence). The CDR3 length is 15 residues. The CDR3, as DNA: TGTGCCAGCAGTTCGGTGGGCTTGGAAGCCTATGGCTACACCTTC. It yields the protein CASSSVGLEAYGYTF.

This clonotype has only a few counts. The V gene is TRBV20-1, the J gene TRBJ2-7, with TRBD2 matching 15 bases. V shed 2 bases, J shed 1 base, and the junction held 9 bases outside the gene matches. The germline V gene encodes CDR1 DFQATT and CDR2 SNEGSKA (reference sequence). The CDR3 has 18 amino acids. DNA for the CDR3: TGCAGTGCTAGAAGGGGACTAGCGGGGGGCCTTACTTCCTACGAGCAGTACTTC. Its translation is CSARRGLAGGLTSYEQYF.

In this sample, this clonotype turned up a few times. This chain joins TRBV6-2 or TRBV6-3 and TRBJ1-2; D gene ambiguous. The CDR3 has 15 residues. V lost 0 bases and J 3 bases, leaving 11 bases between the germline ends. Germline CDR1 is MNHEY and CDR2 is SVGEGT. CDR3 amino acids: CASSYSPLMDYGYTF. In DNA, the CDR3 is TGTGCCAGCAGTTACTCCCCCCTAATGGACTATGGCTACACCTTC.

This clonotype came up a few times. V usage is TRBV3-1 and J usage is TRBJ1-1; maybe TRBD1 (6 bases). Germline V lookup: CDR1 LGHDT, CDR2 YNNKEL (reference sequence). V lost 1 base to trimming and J lost 5 bases, with 17 bases between them. The CDR3 runs 16 residues. The chain's CDR3 is CASSQGPTGRWTEAFF. The CDR3 DNA reads TGTGCCAGCAGCCAAGGTCCGACAGGTCGCTGGACTGAAGCTTTCTTT.

The V and J genes are TRBV4-1 and TRBJ1-2; tentative D call: TRBD1 (5 bases). Germline lookup yields CDR1 MGHRA and CDR2 YSYEKL. The V end was cut by 1 base, the J end by 0 bases, with 9 bases between. The CDR3 is 15 amino acids. CDR3 in amino acids: CASSQGDGSNYGYTF. The CDR3 DNA sequence: TGCGCCAGCAGCCAAGGGGACGGATCTAACTATGGCTACACCTTC.

There are a few counts of this clonotype. The chain is built from TRBV4-3 and TRBJ2-1; 14 bases fit TRBD2. The CDR3 covers 15 residues. J was trimmed by 11 bases and V by 0 bases; bases with no gene match: 3. Germline lookup yields CDR1 LGHNA and CDR2 YSLEER. CDR3 nucleotides: TGCGCCAGCAGCCAAGATAGGACTAGCGGGAGGAAGCAGTTCTTC. This encodes CASSQDRTSGRKQFF.

V is TRBV4-2 and J is TRBJ1-6; a weak D match, TRBD1 (6 bases). V shed 0 bases and J shed 8 bases, with 17 bases lying between them. Germline V lookup: CDR1 LGHNA, CDR2 YNFKEQ. The CDR3 length is 17 residues. Written as DNA, the CDR3 is TGTGCCAGCAGCCAAGATCAGTTACAGGGACGGCATTCACCCCTCCACTTT. Its translation is CASSQDQLQGRHSPLHF.

This clonotype showed up just a few times. The chain is built from TRBV20-1 and TRBJ2-7; possibly TRBD1 or TRBD2 for D (6 bases each). This CDR3 contains 14 residues. Germline CDR1 DFQATT, CDR2 SNEGSKA (reference sequence). Trimming cost V 1 base and J 1 base, with 11 bases left between them. The CDR3 loop is CSARGIGGSYEQYF. CDR3 nucleotides: TGCAGTGCTAGAGGAATAGGGGGGTCCTACGAGCAGTACTTC.

V and J are TRBV7-8 and TRBJ2-1; D unresolved. Germline V gene sequence: CDR1 SGHVS, CDR2 FQNEAQ. This CDR3 has 12 amino acids. The germline V and J ends were trimmed by 5 bases and 9 bases, with 11 bases remaining between them. CDR3 amino acids: CASSILLGEQFF. CDR3 bases: TGTGCCAGCAGCATCCTCCTGGGTGAGCAGTTCTTC. Filled out from reference TRBV7-8 and TRBJ2-1, the complete variable domain reads GAGVSQSPRYKVAKRGQDVALRCDPISGHVSLFWYQQALGQGPEFLTYFQNEAQLDKSGLPSDRFFAERPEGSVSTLKIQRTQQEDSAVYLCASSILLGEQFFGPGTRLTVL.

This chain uses TRBV5-1 with TRBJ2-5; no clear D gene. The CDR3 loop spans 17 amino acids. With 0 bases removed from V and 0 bases from J, the gap between germline ends came to 15 bases. Germline CDR1 is SGHRS and CDR2 is YFSETQ. In DNA form, the CDR3 reads TGCGCCAGCAGCTTGGGACTGCAGGTTACGTACCAAGAGACCCAGTACTTC. Translating it yields CASSLGLQVTYQETQYF.

This clonotype has just a few counts. The V gene is TRBV30, the J gene TRBJ1-2; 11 bases map to TRBD1. The CDR3 has 12 amino acids. The junction had 3 bases not matched to a gene; V was cut back by 8 bases and J by 4 bases. CDR1 is GTSNPN, CDR2 SVGIG, per germline (reference sequence). CDR3 amino acids: CARTGGVYGYTF. The CDR3 region has the DNA TGTGCCCGGACAGGGGGCGTCTATGGCTACACCTTC. Full variable domain (remainder filled in from reference TRBV30 and TRBJ1-2): SQTIHQWPATLVQPVGSPLSLECTVEGTSNPNLYWYRQAAGRGLQLLFYSVGIGQISSEVPQNLSASRPQDRQFILSSKKLLLSDSGFYLCARTGGVYGYTFGSGTRLTVV.

The rearrangement links TRBV5-1 to TRBJ2-1; TRBD1 matches at 8 bases. J gave up 3 bases and V 4 bases, and 6 bases lay outside the gene matches. Germline CDR1 is SGHRS and CDR2 is YFSETQ. This CDR3 contains 15 residues. The CDR3 DNA sequence: TGCGCCAGCAGCCCGGGGACAGGCCACTACAATGAGCAGTTCTTC. It translates to CASSPGTGHYNEQFF.

The chain joins TRBV5-1 to TRBJ2-1; 8 positions agree with TRBD1. Germline lookup yields CDR1 SGHRS and CDR2 YFSETQ. The CDR3 has 19 residues. V shed 4 bases and J 0 bases; nucleotides not matched to a gene: 15. The DNA for the CDR3 is TGCGCCAGCAGCCCGATGACAGGGGCCCAAGCCAGCTCCTACAATGAGCAGTTCTTC. Amino acid sequence: CASSPMTGAQASSYNEQFF.

The chain combines TRBV20-1 with TRBJ1-4; TRBD1 aligns across 7 bases. The germline CDR1 and CDR2 sequences are DFQATT and SNEGSKA (reference sequence). The CDR3 length is 14 residues. V was clipped by 3 bases and J by 6 bases; unmatched bases: 7. The CDR3: CSARDRIKDEKLFF. For the CDR3, the DNA is TGCAGTGCTAGGGACAGGATTAAAGATGAAAAACTGTTTTTT.

In its sample, this clonotype was seen a few times. The chain uses TRBV6-5 and TRBJ2-5; TRBD2 agrees at 7 bases. The ends lost 6 bases at V and 2 bases at J; junction bases unmatched: 9. The CDR3 covers 15 residues. Per the germline V gene, CDR1 is MNHEY and CDR2 is SVGAGI. DNA of the CDR3: TGTGCCAGCAGCCTCTTTACTAGCGAACAAGAGACCCAGTACTTC. Residues: CASSLFTSEQETQYF.

In this sample, this clonotype turned up a few times. The chain couples TRBV7-2 to TRBJ2-5; perhaps TRBD2 as D (6 bases). V dropped 1 base and J dropped 1 base, with 10 bases sitting between them. Germline CDR1 and CDR2: SGHTA and FQGNSA. The CDR3 totals 15 residues. CDR3 region: CASSLVPGAQETQYF. The CDR3 DNA reads TGTGCCAGCAGCTTAGTTCCGGGAGCCCAAGAGACCCAGTACTTC.

In DNA, the CDR3 is TGTGCCAGCAGCTTAGCGTCCGGACAGCTCACAGATACGCAGTATTTT. Its translation: CASSLASGQLTDTQYF. The chain employs TRBV7-2 and TRBJ2-3; a weak D match, TRBD1 (6 bases). In germline, CDR1 is SGHTA, CDR2 FQGNSA. The CDR3 runs 16 residues. Trimming left V 0 bases short and J 2 bases short, with 12 bases between.

This chain links TRBV6-2 or TRBV6-3 with TRBJ1-1; 9 positions match TRBD1. The CDR3 is made up of 15 amino acids. Germline V gene sequence: CDR1 MNHEY, CDR2 SVGEGT. With 4 bases clipped from V and 4 bases from J, the junction kept 7 bases outside the gene matches. CDR3 protein: CASSSDTGGLTEAFF. CDR3 bases: TGTGCCAGCAGTTCCGACACAGGGGGCCTCACTGAAGCTTTCTTT.

A few counts support this clonotype. The rearrangement joins TRBV29-1 to TRBJ2-7; D not certain. Germline V lookup: CDR1 SQVTM, CDR2 ANQGSEA. V lost 4 bases to trimming and J lost 4 bases, with 14 bases between them. The CDR3 runs 13 residues. The CDR3 DNA sequence: TGCAGCGTTGTCGTCGACTCTAGGTACGAGCAGTACTTC. It is translated as CSVVVDSRYEQYF.

This chain links TRBV6-1 with TRBJ2-5, with D possibly being TRBD1 (5 bases). There are 14 residues in the CDR3. V lost 4 bases and J 7 bases, leaving 16 bases between the germline ends. Germline CDR1 and CDR2: MNHNS and SASEGT. The CDR3 sequence: CASSGVGASTTQYF. DNA for the CDR3: TGTGCCAGCAGTGGGGTAGGGGCCTCAACGACCCAGTACTTC.

The chain links TRBV7-6 to TRBJ2-3, with TRBD1 identical over 7 bases. V shed 1 base, J shed 1 base, and the junction held 8 bases outside the gene matches. Per the germline V gene, CDR1 is SGHVS and CDR2 is FNYEAQ. The length of the CDR3 is 17 residues. The CDR3, as DNA: TGTGCCAGCAGCTTAGGACCACAGGGGATTGGCACAGATACGCAGTATTTT. Its translation: CASSLGPQGIGTDTQYF. Supplemented by reference TRBV7-6 and TRBJ2-3, the full variable domain reads GAGVSQSPRYKVTKRGQDVALRCDPISGHVSLYWYRQALGQGPEFLTYFNYEAQQDKSGLPNDRFSAERPEGSISTLTIQRTEQRDSAMYRCASSLGPQGIGTDTQYFGPGTRLTVL.

This chain uses TRBV20-1 with TRBJ1-5; D uncertain. V lost 0 bases and J 0 bases, leaving 12 bases between the germline ends. The V gene's germline CDR1 is DFQATT and CDR2 SNEGSKA (reference sequence). The CDR3 runs 16 residues. The DNA for the CDR3 is TGCAGTGCTAGAGAGTTTAGTAAGGATAGCAATCAGCCCCAGCATTTT. Protein product: CSAREFSKDSNQPQHF.

V gene TRBV27 combines with J gene TRBJ2-1, with 12 bases lining up with TRBD2. The DNA end is a closer match to TRBJ2-7, so the J assignment may be wrong. There are 16 residues in the CDR3. Germline values: CDR1 MNHEY, CDR2 SMNVEV (reference sequence). CDR3 sequence (DNA): TGTGCCAGCAGTTCGATACTAGCGGGGGGCTACAATGAGCAGTACTTC. Protein: CASSSILAGGYNEQYF.

J is TRBJ2-5 and V is TRBV14; D uncertain. Germline V CDR1 and CDR2: SGHDN, FVKESK. The CDR3 sequence is 15 residues long. Trimming removed 1 base from V and 5 bases from J, with 14 bases in between. For the CDR3, the DNA is TGTGCCAGCAGCCAAGGCTTTGGGGTCGGGGAGACCCAGTACTTC. This sequence encodes CASSQGFGVGETQYF.

This clonotype was detected only a few times. One end of the junction varies from germline; a read error may be responsible. The chain couples TRBV2 to TRBJ2-5; 11 positions agree with TRBD2. Germline CDR1 reads SNHLY; CDR2 reads FYNNEI. This CDR3 is built from 17 residues. CDR3 loop: CASSELAGGLKKEAQYF. DNA of the CDR3: TGTGCCAGCAGTGAACTAGCGGGAGGTTTAAAGAAAGAGGCCCAGTACTTC.

This clonotype came up a few times. The J gene is TRBJ1-2, the V gene TRBV29-1; TRBD1 might be the D (6 bases). V was trimmed by 2 bases and J by 8 bases, leaving 9 bases between them. The CDR3 is 11 amino acids. CDR1 is SQVTM and CDR2 is ANQGSEA in the germline V gene. CDR3 nucleotides: TGCAGCGTTGAACCAGGGGACGGCTACACCTTC. It translates to CSVEPGDGYTF.

V is TRBV20-1 and J is TRBJ2-1; 12 bases fit TRBD2. Unmatched junction bases numbered 12, after V lost 6 bases and J lost 9 bases. This CDR3 has 15 amino acids. Germline assignment: CDR1 DFQATT and CDR2 SNEGSKA (reference sequence). CDR3 amino acids: CSAQNGLAGGVEQFF. For the CDR3, the DNA is TGCAGTGCCCAAAACGGTCTAGCGGGAGGGGTTGAGCAGTTCTTC.

This clonotype was seen a few times. V and J are TRBV25-1 and TRBJ1-1, with a weak D call TRBD1 (5 bases). Germline V gene sequence: CDR1 MGHDK, CDR2 SYGVNS. V was shortened by 6 bases and J by 12 bases, with 20 bases between the two germline ends. This CDR3 is built from 13 residues. This CDR3 is CASSNVLGPLPFF. DNA of the CDR3: TGTGCCAGCAGCAATGTTTTGGGGCCCTTACCTTTCTTT. The whole variable domain, remainder taken from reference TRBV25-1 and TRBJ1-1, is EADIYQTPRYLVIGTGKKITLECSQTMGHDKMYWYQQDPGMELHLIHYSYGVNSTEKGDLSSESTVSRIRTEHFPLTLESARPSHTSQYLCASSNVLGPLPFFGQGTRLTVV.

The chain has TRBV10-3 and TRBJ2-6; TRBD1 matches at 11 bases. The CDR3 spans 18 residues. The J segment lost 2 bases and the V segment lost 6 bases, leaving 9 bases of the junction unmatched. Germline CDR1 and CDR2: ENHRY and SYGVKD. CDR3 sequence reads: CAISRTGTGGTGANVLTF. The CDR3 bases are TGTGCCATCAGCAGGACCGGGACAGGGGGTACTGGGGCCAACGTCCTGACTTTC.

Many counts were recorded for this clonotype. V gene TRBV7-2 combines with J gene TRBJ2-7, with D unclear. Germline CDR1 reads SGHTA; CDR2 reads FQGNSA. The CDR3 sequence is 12 residues long. The germline V and J ends were trimmed by 2 bases and 4 bases, with 6 bases remaining between them. The CDR3 DNA sequence: TGTGCCAGCAGCTTAATGAGTTACGAGCAGTACTTC. As protein: CASSLMSYEQYF.

The rearrangement uses TRBV20-1 and TRBJ2-3; D remains unclear. In germline, CDR1 is DFQATT, CDR2 SNEGSKA (reference sequence). Trimming pared 5 bases from V and 1 base from J, leaving 13 bases between. The CDR3 runs to 14 residues. CDR3 residues: CSASDPHRTDTQYF. CDR3 DNA sequence: TGCAGTGCTTCAGACCCTCATCGCACAGATACGCAGTATTTT.

Many counts were recorded for this clonotype. The chain is built from TRBV5-1 and TRBJ1-1, with TRBD1 matching 8 bases. The CDR3 spans 13 residues. The germline CDR1 and CDR2 sequences are SGHRS and YFSETQ. Trimming took 4 bases from V and 4 from J; bases not matched to a gene: 3. The CDR3 region is CASSQDRATEAFF. The CDR3, as DNA: TGCGCCAGCAGCCAGGACAGGGCCACTGAAGCTTTCTTT.